What follows describes a single T cell receptor (beta chain). Its antigen is currently unknown. Ipilimumab CTLA-4 blockade and focal radiation were given to patients with chemo-refractory metastatic non-small-cell lung cancer. Sequenced by immunoSEQ multiplex PCR; TCRdb stores in-frame clones only, minus some. The sample yields around 53,000 clones, around 88% seen once. The sample comes from a study of radiotherapy plus CTLA-4 blockade in lung cancer. About the study: Disease control was present in under 35% of patients, and objective responses in about 19%. Notes on the study in general: Reported findings show early blood T cell clone dynamics, with interferon-beta, best predicted response. In blood, after radiotherapy plus ipilimumab, tumor-derived TCR clones expanded.

CDR1 is SGHRS, CDR2 YFSETQ, per germline. The CDR3 runs 17 residues. V was pared by 5 bases and J by 5 bases, with 11 bases of the junction left unmatched. Sequenced material: peripheral blood, taken from a patient treated with radiotherapy plus ipilimumab. The TCR was taken from a human donor with non-small cell lung cancer that progressed on radiotherapy plus ipilimumab. Some clones in this sample may be carry-over from other donors' samples. The chain recombines TRBV5-1 with TRBJ2-2; 11 nucleotides agree with TRBD1. CDR3 coding DNA: TGCGCCAGCAGGCCCCAATCCGGGACAGGGGGAACCGGGGAGCTGTTTTTT. Translated, it gives CASRPQSGTGGTGELFF. Full variable domain (rest looked up from reference TRBV5-1 and TRBJ2-2): KAGVTQTPRYLIKTRGQQVTLSCSPISGHRSVSWYQQTPGQGLQFLFEYFSETQRNKGNFPGRFSGRQFSNSRSEMNVSTLELGDSALYLCASRPQSGTGGTGELFFGEGSRLTVL.